This T cell receptor (beta chain) was identified during a study of cytomegalovirus exposure and HLA in healthy donors. Study observations and caveats: Among donors in an Asian-associated ancestry cluster, a later analysis reportedly found fewer N-insertions than the approximately 670-donor mean.

Germline assignment: CDR1 LNHDA and CDR2 SQIVND (reference sequence). The V gene lost 8 bases and the J gene lost 0 bases, with 14 bases spanning the gap. The CDR3 runs to 14 residues. Regarding this clone: The antigen is unknown.

These donors counted as nominally healthy when sampled, but unrecorded immune exposures were likely. This PCR relied on a set of 60 Vbeta primers and 13 Jbeta primers. The protocol was immunoSEQ multiplex PCR, while the TCRdb copy is restricted to in-frame clones and leaves out a portion. The sample contains roughly 90,000 clones, around 84% of which appear only once. V gene TRBV19 combines with J gene TRBJ2-7; tentatively, D is TRBD1 (5 bases). Specimen: PBMCs. The receptor comes from a man between 18 and 29 years old in good health and CMV-seronegative. CDR3 region: CASGVGRASYEQYF. In DNA, the CDR3 is TGTGCCAGTGGGGTGGGCAGGGCCTCCTACGAGCAGTACTTC. The whole variable domain, remainder taken from reference TRBV19 and TRBJ2-7, is DGGITQSPKYLFRKEGQNVTLSCEQNLNHDAMYWYRQDPGQGLRLIYYSQIVNDFQKGDIAEGYSVSREKKESFPLTVTSAQKNPTAFYLCASGVGRASYEQYFGPGTRLTVT.